The 20 T cell receptor beta chains given below trace back to one sample, sequenced in a study of T cells after yellow fever vaccination. TCRdb reprocessed the 5' RACE reads via MiXCR and lists one record per CDR3 protein. The sample comprises hundreds of thousands of distinct CDR3 sequences, 12% of which are singletons, and around 3% rests with the top ten. The specimen was CD4+ T cells sorted from PBMCs, collected 15 days after the yellow fever booster vaccination. These receptors all come from a man younger than 35 who received the YFV17D yellow fever vaccine.

CDR3 nucleotide sequence: TGCGCCAGCAGCTTCGGATATATGAACACTGAAGCTTTCTTT. Its translation is CASSFGYMNTEAFF. The rearrangement links TRBV5-1 to TRBJ1-1; D not resolved. The ends were cut back, 2 bases at V and 0 bases at J, with 8 bases in the middle. The CDR3 has 14 amino acids. Germline CDR1 and CDR2: SGHRS and YFSETQ. The whole variable domain, remainder taken from reference TRBV5-1 and TRBJ1-1, is KAGVTQTPRYLIKTRGQQVTLSCSPISGHRSVSWYQQTPGQGLQFLFEYFSETQRNKGNFPGRFSGRQFSNSRSEMNVSTLELGDSALYLCASSFGYMNTEAFFGQGTRLTVV.

This clonotype was detected only a few times. This rearrangement joins TRBV27 to TRBJ1-6; D uncertain. The V gene's germline CDR1 is MNHEY and CDR2 SMNVEV (reference sequence). Trimming removed 3 bases from V and 9 bases from J, with 9 bases in between. CDR3 length: 13 amino acids. CDR3 DNA sequence: TGTGCCAGCAGTTTGGATGGCTCTTCACCCCTCCACTTT. It encodes CASSLDGSSPLHF.

This clonotype was picked up a small number of times. The chain combines TRBV20-1 with TRBJ2-5, with D perhaps matching TRBD1 or TRBD2 (5 bases each). Germline values: CDR1 DFQATT, CDR2 SNEGSKA (reference sequence). The CDR3 spans 12 residues. The ends were cut back, 5 bases at V and 4 bases at J, with 11 bases in the middle. In DNA, the CDR3 is TGCAGTGCTGCGACGGGGCTAGAGACCCAGTACTTC. Protein: CSAATGLETQYF.

The chain carries TRBV5-1 and TRBJ2-3; 15 bases agree with TRBD2. This CDR3 is built from 17 residues. Germline V gene data show CDR1 as SGHRS and CDR2 as YFSETQ. With 4 bases clipped from V and 2 bases from J, the junction kept 5 bases outside the gene matches. DNA of the CDR3: TGCGCCAGCAGCCAAGGGACTAGCGGGGGGCCCACAGATACGCAGTATTTT. It yields the protein CASSQGTSGGPTDTQYF.

In DNA, the CDR3 is TGTGCCAGCAGCGAGGGGGCAACCTACGAGCAGTACTTC. Translation gives CASSEGATYEQYF. The chain uses TRBV9 and TRBJ2-7, with 7 bases fitting TRBD1. The CDR3 is made up of 13 amino acids. V was clipped by 3 bases and J by 2 bases; unmatched bases: 2. Germline values: CDR1 SGDLS, CDR2 YYNGEE. The whole variable domain, remainder taken from reference TRBV9 and TRBJ2-7, is DSGVTQTPKHLITATGQRVTLRCSPRSGDLSVYWYQQSLDQGLQFLIQYYNGEERAKGNILERFSAQQFPDLHSELNLSSLELGDSALYFCASSEGATYEQYFGPGTRLTVT.

This clonotype was picked up a small number of times. CDR3 region: CASSQVKRGYYEQYF. DNA for the CDR3: TGTGCCAGCAGCCAAGTCAAGCGGGGGTACTACGAGCAGTACTTC. V gene TRBV14 combines with J gene TRBJ2-7, with 8 bases identical to TRBD2. CDR3 length: 15 amino acids. Germline CDR1 and CDR2: SGHDN and FVKESK. V gave up 1 base and J gave up 3 bases; unmatched junction bases: 5. Full variable domain (remainder filled in from reference TRBV14 and TRBJ2-7): EAGVTQFPSHSVIEKGQTVTLRCDPISGHDNLYWYRRVMGKEIKFLLHFVKESKQDESGMPNNRFLAERTGGTYSTLKVQPAELEDSGVYFCASSQVKRGYYEQYFGPGTRLTVT.

V is TRBV2 and J is TRBJ1-4; the D gene is possibly TRBD1 (6 bases). The V end was cut by 7 bases, the J end by 4 bases, with 16 bases between. Germline V gives CDR1 SNHLY, CDR2 FYNNEI. CDR3 size: 15 residues. In DNA, the CDR3 is TGTGCCAGCACCGGACAGTCCCCCCTTAATGAAAAACTGTTTTTT. Its protein product is CASTGQSPLNEKLFF.

The chain combines TRBV29-1 with TRBJ2-3; 13 bases fit TRBD2. V lost 8 bases to trimming and J lost 5 bases; unmatched junction nucleotides: 10. Germline assignment: CDR1 SQVTM and CDR2 ANQGSEA. There are 15 residues in the CDR3. CDR3 loop: CSPRLAGGPRDTQYF. Here the CDR3 DNA reads TGCAGCCCCAGACTAGCGGGGGGACCCCGAGATACGCAGTATTTT.

As DNA, the CDR3 is TGCGCCAGCAGCCAAGAAAAGGGGGGCGGAGAGACCCAGTACTTC. Translated, it gives CASSQEKGGGETQYF. The chain joins TRBV4-3 to TRBJ2-5; D assignment may be TRBD1 or TRBD2 (6 bases each). V lost 0 bases and J lost 4, with 12 bases in between. The CDR3 totals 15 residues. Germline V CDR1 and CDR2: LGHNA, YSLEER.

This clonotype was observed many times. The chain links TRBV4-3 to TRBJ2-1; the D is unclear. Trimming removed 0 bases at V and 10 bases at J, with 16 bases between. Germline V CDR1 and CDR2: LGHNA, YSLEER. The CDR3 sequence is 15 residues long. Here the CDR3 DNA reads TGCGCCAGCAGCCAAGAACTCTCCTCGATGGGGGAGCAGTTCTTC. Its protein product is CASSQELSSMGEQFF.

DNA of the CDR3: TGTGCCAGCAGTTTATGGCTAGCGGGGCTCGGGGACGAGCAGTACTTC. Protein product: CASSLWLAGLGDEQYF. The chain links TRBV12-3 or TRBV12-4 to TRBJ2-7, with 9 bases matching TRBD2. Trimming at V came to 2 bases and at J to 5 bases, leaving 10 bases not matched to a gene. The CDR3 loop spans 16 amino acids.

The chain has TRBV20-1 and TRBJ2-5; 10 bases align to TRBD1. The CDR3 totals 13 residues. The V gene end was trimmed by 5 bases and the J gene end by 4 bases; junction bases not matched to a gene: 4. Per germline, CDR1 DFQATT and CDR2 SNEGSKA (reference sequence). The CDR3 region has the DNA TGCAGTGCTCTCTGGACAGGGGGAGAGACCCAGTACTTC. Amino acid sequence: CSALWTGGETQYF.

This clonotype turned up a few times. The chain joins TRBV20-1 to TRBJ2-7; 7 bases fit TRBD1. The germline V gene has CDR1 DFQATT and CDR2 SNEGSKA (reference sequence). Unmatched junction bases numbered 13, after V lost 6 bases and J lost 2 bases. This CDR3 is built from 15 residues. In DNA form, the CDR3 reads TGCAGTGCCCCCGTGTCCGGGACAGCGGCCTACGAGCAGTACTTC. It translates to CSAPVSGTAAYEQYF.

CDR3 in DNA: TGTGCCAGCAGCGATAGACTAGCGGGGGTCACCGGGGAGCTGTTTTTT. Protein: CASSDRLAGVTGELFF. This chain joins TRBV7-3 and TRBJ2-2; TRBD2 agrees at 12 bases. The CDR3 totals 16 residues. V lost 5 bases to trimming and J lost 4 bases; unmatched junction nucleotides: 5. The V gene's germline CDR1 is SGHTA and CDR2 FQGTGA.

The CDR3 loop reads CASSGATSNQPQHF. The CDR3 region has the DNA TGTGCCAGCAGCGGCGCCACAAGCAATCAGCCCCAGCATTTT. The rearrangement joins TRBV7-9 to TRBJ1-5; no clear D. Between the trimmed V and J ends, which lost 5 bases and 1 base, there was a span of 9 bases. There are 14 residues in the CDR3. CDR1 is SEHNR and CDR2 is FQNEAQ in the germline V gene (reference sequence).

This clonotype appeared a few times. The CDR3 sequence: CASSPGTANSGANVLTF. CDR3 coding DNA: TGCGCCAGCAGCCCCGGGACCGCGAACTCTGGGGCCAACGTCCTGACTTTC. The rearrangement links TRBV4-3 to TRBJ2-6; D may correspond to TRBD1 or TRBD2 (5 bases each). The germline V and J ends were trimmed by 4 bases and 0 bases, with 13 bases remaining between them. CDR1 LGHNA and CDR2 YSLEER come from the germline V gene. The CDR3 spans 17 residues.

V and J are TRBV6-1 and TRBJ1-1; 8 nucleotides line up with TRBD1. CDR3 size: 13 residues. The ends lost 8 bases at V and 5 bases at J; junction bases unmatched: 7. CDR1 and CDR2 (germline): MNHNS, SASEGT. The CDR3 DNA reads as TGTGCCAGCGAAGGACAGGGAATGACTGAAGCTTTCTTT. Amino acids: CASEGQGMTEAFF.

This clonotype was seen repeatedly, ten times or more. The chain combines TRBV5-1 with TRBJ1-4, with a tentative D call TRBD1 (5 bases). V gave up 0 bases and J gave up 3 bases, with 12 bases separating them. The CDR3 has 16 residues. Per germline, CDR1 SGHRS and CDR2 YFSETQ. DNA of the CDR3: TGCGCCAGCAGCTTGGGGCTCCGGGACGCTAATGAAAAACTGTTTTTT. Its protein is CASSLGLRDANEKLFF. The full variable domain, rest sourced from reference TRBV5-1 and TRBJ1-4, is KAGVTQTPRYLIKTRGQQVTLSCSPISGHRSVSWYQQTPGQGLQFLFEYFSETQRNKGNFPGRFSGRQFSNSRSEMNVSTLELGDSALYLCASSLGLRDANEKLFFGSGTQLSVL.

This clonotype came up many times. The chain is built from TRBV18 and TRBJ2-6, with D possibly TRBD2 on 5 matching bases. Germline CDR1 is KGHSH and CDR2 is LQKENI. The CDR3 is 15 amino acids. Trimming pared 2 bases from V and 4 bases from J, leaving 9 bases between. DNA of the CDR3: TGTGCCAGCTCACCAGTCGGGAACGGGGCCAACGTCCTGACTTTC. Encoded protein: CASSPVGNGANVLTF. The complete variable domain, with remaining parts taken from reference TRBV18 and TRBJ2-6, reads NAGVMQNPRHLVRRRGQEARLRCSPMKGHSHVYWYRQLPEEGLKFMVYLQKENIIDESGMPKERFSAEFPKEGPSILRIQQVVRGDSAAYFCASSPVGNGANVLTFGAGSRLTVL.

Many counts were recorded for this clonotype. The rearrangement uses TRBV5-1 and TRBJ2-6; D remains ambiguous. The length of the CDR3 is 15 residues. The V gene lost 0 bases and the J gene lost 0 bases, with 4 bases spanning the gap. CDR1 SGHRS and CDR2 YFSETQ come from the germline V gene. The CDR3 bases are TGCGCCAGCAGCTTGGTTTTCTCTGGGGCCAACGTCCTGACTTTC. This encodes CASSLVFSGANVLTF.